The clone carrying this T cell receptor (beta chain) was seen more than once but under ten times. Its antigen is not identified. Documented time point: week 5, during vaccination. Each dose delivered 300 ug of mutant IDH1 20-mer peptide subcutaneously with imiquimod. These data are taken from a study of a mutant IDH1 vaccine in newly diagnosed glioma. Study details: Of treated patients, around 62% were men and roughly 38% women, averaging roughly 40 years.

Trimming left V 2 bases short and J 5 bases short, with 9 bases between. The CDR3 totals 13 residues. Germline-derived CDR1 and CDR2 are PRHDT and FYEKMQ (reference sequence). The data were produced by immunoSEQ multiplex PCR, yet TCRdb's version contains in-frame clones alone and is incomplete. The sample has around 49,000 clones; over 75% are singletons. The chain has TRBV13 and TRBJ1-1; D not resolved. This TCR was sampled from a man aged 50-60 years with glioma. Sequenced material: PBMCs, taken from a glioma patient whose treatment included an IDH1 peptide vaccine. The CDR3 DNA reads TGTGCCAGCAGCTTACGGGAGGGAACTGAAGCTTTCTTT. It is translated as CASSLREGTEAFF. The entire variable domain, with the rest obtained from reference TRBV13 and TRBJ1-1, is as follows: AAGVIQSPRHLIKEKRETATLKCYPIPRHDTVYWYQQGPGQDPQFLISFYEKMQSDKGSIPDRFSAQQFSDYHSELNMSSLELGDSALYFCASSLREGTEAFFGQGTRLTVV.